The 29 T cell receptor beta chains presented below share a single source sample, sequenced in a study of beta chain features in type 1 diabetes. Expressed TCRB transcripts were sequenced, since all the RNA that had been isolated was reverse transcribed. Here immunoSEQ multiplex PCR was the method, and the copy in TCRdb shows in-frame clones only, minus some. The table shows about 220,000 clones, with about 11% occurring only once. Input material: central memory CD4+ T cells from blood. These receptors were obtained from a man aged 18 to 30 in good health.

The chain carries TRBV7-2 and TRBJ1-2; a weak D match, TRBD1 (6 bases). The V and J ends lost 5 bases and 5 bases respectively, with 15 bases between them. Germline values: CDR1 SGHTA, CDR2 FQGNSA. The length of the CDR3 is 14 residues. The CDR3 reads CASSPGGQRYGYTF. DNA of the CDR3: TGTGCCAGCAGCCCCGGGGGGCAGCGGTATGGCTACACCTTC.

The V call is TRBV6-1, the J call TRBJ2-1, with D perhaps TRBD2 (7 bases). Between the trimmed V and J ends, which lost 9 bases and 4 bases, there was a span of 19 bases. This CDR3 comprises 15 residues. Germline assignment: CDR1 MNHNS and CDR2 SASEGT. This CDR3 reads CARGGLPGKYNEQFF. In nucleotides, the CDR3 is TGTGCCAGAGGGGGACTACCCGGCAAATACAATGAGCAGTTCTTC.

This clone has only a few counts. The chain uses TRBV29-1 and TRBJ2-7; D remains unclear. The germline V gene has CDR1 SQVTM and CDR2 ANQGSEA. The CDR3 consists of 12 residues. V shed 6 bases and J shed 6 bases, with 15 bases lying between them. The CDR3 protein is CSVSRDTCEQYF. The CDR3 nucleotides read TGCAGCGTATCCCGTGACACGTGCGAGCAGTACTTC.

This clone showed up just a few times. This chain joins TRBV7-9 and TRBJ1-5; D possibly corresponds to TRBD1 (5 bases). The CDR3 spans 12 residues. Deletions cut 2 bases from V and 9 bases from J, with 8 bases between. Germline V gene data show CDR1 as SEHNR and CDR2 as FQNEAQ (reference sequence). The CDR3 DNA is TGTGCCAGCAGCTTACAGGGTCCGCCCCAGCATTTT. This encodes CASSLQGPPQHF.

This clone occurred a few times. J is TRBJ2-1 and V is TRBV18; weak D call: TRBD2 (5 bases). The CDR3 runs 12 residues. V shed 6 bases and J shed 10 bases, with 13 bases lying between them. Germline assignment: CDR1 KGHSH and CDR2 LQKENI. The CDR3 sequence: CASSILREEQFF. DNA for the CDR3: TGTGCCAGCTCCATCCTCCGGGAAGAGCAGTTCTTC.

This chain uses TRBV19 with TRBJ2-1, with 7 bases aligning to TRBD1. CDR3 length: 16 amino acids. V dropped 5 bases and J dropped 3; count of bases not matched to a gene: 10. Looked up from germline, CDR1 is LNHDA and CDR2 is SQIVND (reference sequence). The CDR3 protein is CASSAGRGQFYNEQFF. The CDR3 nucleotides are TGTGCCAGTAGTGCGGGTAGGGGACAGTTCTACAATGAGCAGTTCTTC.

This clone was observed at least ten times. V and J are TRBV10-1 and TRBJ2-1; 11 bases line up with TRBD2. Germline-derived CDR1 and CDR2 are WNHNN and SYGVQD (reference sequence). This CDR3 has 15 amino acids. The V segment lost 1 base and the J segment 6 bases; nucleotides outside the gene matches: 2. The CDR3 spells CASSEFSGRANEQFF. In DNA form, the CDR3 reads TGCGCCAGCAGTGAGTTTAGCGGGAGGGCCAATGAGCAGTTCTTC.

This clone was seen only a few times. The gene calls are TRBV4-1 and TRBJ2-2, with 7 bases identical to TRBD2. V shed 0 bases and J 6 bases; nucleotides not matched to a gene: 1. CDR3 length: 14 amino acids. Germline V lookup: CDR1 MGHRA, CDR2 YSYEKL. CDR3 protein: CASSQDREAGELFF. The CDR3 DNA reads TGCGCCAGCAGCCAAGATCGGGAGGCCGGGGAGCTGTTTTTT.

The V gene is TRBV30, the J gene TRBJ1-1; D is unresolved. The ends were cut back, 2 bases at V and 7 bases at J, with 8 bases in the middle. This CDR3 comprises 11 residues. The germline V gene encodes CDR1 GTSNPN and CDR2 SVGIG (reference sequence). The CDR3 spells CAWSPRIEAFF. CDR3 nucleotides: TGTGCCTGGAGTCCTAGGATTGAAGCTTTCTTT.

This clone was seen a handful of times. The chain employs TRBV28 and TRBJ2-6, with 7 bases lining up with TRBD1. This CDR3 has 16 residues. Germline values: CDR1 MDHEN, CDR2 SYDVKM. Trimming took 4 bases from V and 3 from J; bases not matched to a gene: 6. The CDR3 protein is CASSSRTGVGANVLTF. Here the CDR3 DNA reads TGTGCCAGCAGTTCCCGAACAGGGGTTGGGGCCAACGTCCTGACTTTC.

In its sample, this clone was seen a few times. Written as DNA, the CDR3 is TGTGCCATCAGTGAGTCGCCGCAGGGGAAAGCTTTCTTT. Translating it yields CAISESPQGKAFF. The V gene is TRBV10-3, the J gene TRBJ1-1, with D perhaps TRBD1 (6 bases). The CDR3 extends over 13 amino acids. Germline V gene sequence: CDR1 ENHRY, CDR2 SYGVKD. V was trimmed by 0 bases and J by 9 bases, leaving 11 bases between them.

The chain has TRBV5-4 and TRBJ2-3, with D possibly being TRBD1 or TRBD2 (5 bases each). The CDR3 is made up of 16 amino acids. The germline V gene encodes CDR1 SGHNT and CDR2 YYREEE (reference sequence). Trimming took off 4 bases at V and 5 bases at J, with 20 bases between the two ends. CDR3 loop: CASSRRDRKLGDTQYF. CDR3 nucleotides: TGTGCCAGCAGCCGCCGGGACCGAAAGTTGGGAGATACGCAGTATTTT.

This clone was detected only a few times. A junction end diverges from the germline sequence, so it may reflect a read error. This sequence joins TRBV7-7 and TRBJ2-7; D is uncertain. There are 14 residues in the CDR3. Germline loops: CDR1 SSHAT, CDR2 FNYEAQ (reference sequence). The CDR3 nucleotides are TGTGCTAGCAGCGTCGACATCTCCTCCTACGAGCAGTACTTC. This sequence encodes CASSVDISSYEQYF.

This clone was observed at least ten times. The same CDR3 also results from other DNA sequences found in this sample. As DNA, the CDR3 is TGTGCCAGCAGCTCGCTCAGGGAGACCCAGTACTTC. Translating gives CASSSLRETQYF. The chain recombines TRBV7-9 with TRBJ2-5; unclear D gene. The CDR3 consists of 12 residues. V lost 4 bases to trimming and J lost 5 bases, with 8 bases between them. CDR1 SEHNR and CDR2 FQNEAQ come from the germline V gene (reference sequence).

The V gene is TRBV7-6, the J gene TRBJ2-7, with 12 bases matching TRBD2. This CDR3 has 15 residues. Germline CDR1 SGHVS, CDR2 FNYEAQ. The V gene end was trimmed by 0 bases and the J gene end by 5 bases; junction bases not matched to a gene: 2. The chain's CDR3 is CASSLARTSGNEQYF. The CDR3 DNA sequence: TGTGCCAGCAGCTTAGCGAGGACTAGCGGGAACGAGCAGTACTTC.

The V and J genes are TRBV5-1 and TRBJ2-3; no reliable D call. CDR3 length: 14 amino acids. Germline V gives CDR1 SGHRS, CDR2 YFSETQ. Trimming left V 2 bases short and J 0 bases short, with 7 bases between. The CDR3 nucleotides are TGCGCCAGCAGCTTAGGTACTAGCACAGATACGCAGTATTTT. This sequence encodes CASSLGTSTDTQYF.

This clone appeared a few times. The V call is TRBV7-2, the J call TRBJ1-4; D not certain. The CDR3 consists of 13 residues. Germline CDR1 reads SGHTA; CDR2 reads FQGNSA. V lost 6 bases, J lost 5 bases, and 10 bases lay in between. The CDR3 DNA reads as TGTGCCAGCAGGGCCCGCCCGAATGAAAAACTGTTTTTT. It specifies CASRARPNEKLFF.

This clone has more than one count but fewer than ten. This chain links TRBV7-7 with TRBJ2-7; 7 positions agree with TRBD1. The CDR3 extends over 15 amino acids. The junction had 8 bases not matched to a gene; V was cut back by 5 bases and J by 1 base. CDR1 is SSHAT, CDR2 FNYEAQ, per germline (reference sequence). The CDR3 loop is CASSGRTGSSYEQYF. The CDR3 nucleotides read TGTGCCAGCAGCGGGCGGACAGGCTCTTCCTACGAGCAGTACTTC.

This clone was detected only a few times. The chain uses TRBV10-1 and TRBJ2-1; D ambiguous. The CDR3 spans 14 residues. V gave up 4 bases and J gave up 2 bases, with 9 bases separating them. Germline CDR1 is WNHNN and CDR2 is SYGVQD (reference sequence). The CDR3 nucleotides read TGCGCCAGCAGTGGGGCTCCTACCTACAATGAGCAGTTCTTC. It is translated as CASSGAPTYNEQFF.

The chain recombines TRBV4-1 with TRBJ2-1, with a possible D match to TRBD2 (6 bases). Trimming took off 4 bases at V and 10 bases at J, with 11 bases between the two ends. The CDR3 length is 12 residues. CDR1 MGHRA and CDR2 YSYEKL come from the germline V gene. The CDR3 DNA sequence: TGCGCCAGCAGCCCTGCGGGACGGGAGCAGTTCTTC. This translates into CASSPAGREQFF.

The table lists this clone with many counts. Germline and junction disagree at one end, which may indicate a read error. In nucleotides, the CDR3 is TGTGCCAGCAGTACAGGCGTTCAAGAGACCCAGTACTTC. As protein: CASSTGVQETQYF. The J gene is TRBJ2-5, the V gene TRBV19; D may be TRBD1 (5 bases). This CDR3 has 13 amino acids. Germline CDR1 is LNHDA and CDR2 is SQIVND (reference sequence).

CDR3 loop: CASSLMVADNEQFF. CDR3 DNA sequence: TGTGCCAGCAGCTTAATGGTGGCCGACAATGAGCAGTTCTTC. The chain has TRBV7-3 and TRBJ2-1; no reliable D call. Germline V gene data show CDR1 as SGHTA and CDR2 as FQGTGA. The V end lost 1 base, the J end lost 5 bases, and 9 bases lay between the germline ends. The CDR3 spans 14 residues.

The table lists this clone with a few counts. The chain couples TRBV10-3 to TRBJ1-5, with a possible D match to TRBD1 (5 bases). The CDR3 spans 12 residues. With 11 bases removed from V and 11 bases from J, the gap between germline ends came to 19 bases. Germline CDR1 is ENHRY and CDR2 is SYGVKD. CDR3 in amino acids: CAVGTGARSQHF. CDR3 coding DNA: TGTGCCGTCGGGACCGGGGCTCGGTCCCAGCATTTT.

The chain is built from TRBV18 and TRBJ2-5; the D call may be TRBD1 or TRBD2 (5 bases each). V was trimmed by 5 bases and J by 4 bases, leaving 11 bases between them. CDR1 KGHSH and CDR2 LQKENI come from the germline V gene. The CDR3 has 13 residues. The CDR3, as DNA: TGTGCCAGCTCAGAGGGACGGAGAGAGACCCAGTACTTC. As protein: CASSEGRRETQYF.

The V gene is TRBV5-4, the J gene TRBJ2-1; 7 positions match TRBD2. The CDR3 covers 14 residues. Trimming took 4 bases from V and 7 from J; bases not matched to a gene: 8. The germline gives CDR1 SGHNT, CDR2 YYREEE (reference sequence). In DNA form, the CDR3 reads TGTGCCAGCAGCGGATGGAGTAGCGGGAATGAGCAGTTCTTC. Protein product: CASSGWSSGNEQFF. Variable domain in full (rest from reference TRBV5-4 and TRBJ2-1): ETGVTQSPTHLIKTRGQQVTLRCSSQSGHNTVSWYQQALGQGPQFIFQYYREEENGRGNFPPRFSGLQFPNYSSELNVNALELDDSALYLCASSGWSSGNEQFFGPGTRLTVL.

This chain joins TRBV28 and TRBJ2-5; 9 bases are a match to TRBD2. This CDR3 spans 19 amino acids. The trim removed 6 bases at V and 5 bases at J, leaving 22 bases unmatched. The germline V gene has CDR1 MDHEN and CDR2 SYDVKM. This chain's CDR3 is CASRYKAGTSSRRWETQYF. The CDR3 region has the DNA TGTGCCAGCAGGTACAAGGCGGGGACTAGCAGCCGGCGTTGGGAGACCCAGTACTTC.

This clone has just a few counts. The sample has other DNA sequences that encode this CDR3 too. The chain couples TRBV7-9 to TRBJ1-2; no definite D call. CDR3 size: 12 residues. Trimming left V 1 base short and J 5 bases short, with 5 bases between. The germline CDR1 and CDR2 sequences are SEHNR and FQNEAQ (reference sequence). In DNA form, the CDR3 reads TGTGCCAGCAGCTTAGATTCGTATGGCTACACCTTC. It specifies CASSLDSYGYTF.

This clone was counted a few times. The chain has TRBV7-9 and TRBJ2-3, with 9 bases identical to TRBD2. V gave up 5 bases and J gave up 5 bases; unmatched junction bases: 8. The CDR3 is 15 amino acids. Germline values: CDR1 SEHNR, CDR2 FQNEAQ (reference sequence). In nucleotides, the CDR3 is TGTGCCAGCAGCGACAATAGCGGGAGAAGAGATACGCAGTATTTT. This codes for CASSDNSGRRDTQYF.

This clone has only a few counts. For the CDR3, the DNA is TGCGCCAGCAGCGCGGGACTATACAATGAGCAGTTCTTC. Translating gives CASSAGLYNEQFF. The chain combines TRBV5-1 with TRBJ2-1, with 7 positions matching TRBD2. The CDR3 extends over 13 amino acids. Germline CDR1 is SGHRS and CDR2 is YFSETQ. Germline trimming cut 4 bases from V and 4 bases from J; bases unmatched to any gene: 2. The variable domain in full, with the rest retrieved from reference TRBV5-1 and TRBJ2-1, is KAGVTQTPRYLIKTRGQQVTLSCSPISGHRSVSWYQQTPGQGLQFLFEYFSETQRNKGNFPGRFSGRQFSNSRSEMNVSTLELGDSALYLCASSAGLYNEQFFGPGTRLTVL.